The rows below give T cell receptor beta chains drawn from one sample of a study of blood T cell repertoires in COVID-19. Repertoires were generated with immunoSEQ multiplex PCR, while TCRdb's copy carries only in-frame clones and drops some. The repertoire has some 130,000 clones, roughly 89% of them found once; the top ten carry more than 3.5%. The sequenced sample was peripheral blood. These receptors all come from a man in his 60s with COVID-19, enrolled during active disease. CDR3s include the opening cysteine and the closing phenylalanine or tryptophan. A D gene is named only where the DNA matches it firmly. Clone sizes are given selectively: once, few, many, or a class where the clone is expanded.

CDR3 protein: CASSERSGPQAEQYF
CDR3 DNA: TGTGCCAGCAGTGAACGCTCAGGCCCCCAGGCCGAGCAGTACTTC
D gene: NA
clone size: NA
V gene: TRBV2
J gene: TRBJ2-7

CDR3 protein: CASSSHRGGTTGYTF
CDR3 DNA: TGTGCCAGCAGCTCACATCGGGGAGGGACTACTGGCTACACCTTC
D gene: NA
clone size: NA
V gene: TRBV7-8
J gene: TRBJ1-2

CDR3 protein: CASSYYRSMNTEAFF
CDR3 DNA: TGTGCCAGCAGTTACTACAGGAGCATGAACACTGAAGCTTTCTTT
D gene: NA
clone size: few
V gene: TRBV6-6
J gene: TRBJ1-1

CDR3 protein: CASSPYPGLAGVSEQFF
CDR3 DNA: TGTGCCAGCAGCCCTTACCCGGGACTAGCGGGGGTAAGTGAGCAGTTCTTC
D gene: TRBD2
clone size: few
V gene: TRBV7-2
J gene: TRBJ2-1

CDR3 protein: CASSYQERNGQPQHF
CDR3 DNA: TGTGCCAGCAGTTACCAGGAACGTAATGGTCAGCCCCAGCATTTT
D gene: NA
clone size: once
V gene: TRBV6-6
J gene: TRBJ1-5

CDR3 protein: CASSIVPGNQPQHF
CDR3 DNA: TGTGCCAGTAGTATAGTACCGGGCAATCAGCCCCAGCATTTT
D gene: NA
clone size: NA
V gene: TRBV19
J gene: TRBJ1-5

CDR3 protein: CASSKRDRGGNTIYF
CDR3 DNA: TGTGCCAGCAGCAAAAGGGACAGGGGTGGAAACACCATATATTTT
D gene: NA
clone size: NA
V gene: TRBV21-1
J gene: TRBJ1-3

CDR3 protein: CASSQGLSASGYTF
CDR3 DNA: TGTGCCAGCAGCCAAGGTTTGTCAGCGAGTGGCTACACCTTC
D gene: NA
clone size: NA
V gene: TRBV3-1/TRBV3-2
J gene: TRBJ1-2

CDR3 protein: CASDPGQGLYGYTF
CDR3 DNA: TGTGCCAGCGATCCGGGACAGGGACTCTATGGCTACACCTTC
D gene: TRBD1
clone size: NA
V gene: TRBV2
J gene: TRBJ1-2

CDR3 protein: CASSYEAGNTIYF
CDR3 DNA: TGTGCCAGCAGCTACGAGGCTGGAAACACCATATATTTT
D gene: NA
clone size: NA
V gene: TRBV6-5
J gene: TRBJ1-3

CDR3 protein: CASSLGNQGDGYTF
CDR3 DNA: TGTGCCAGCAGCTTAGGTAATCAGGGCGACGGCTACACCTTC
D gene: NA
clone size: few
V gene: TRBV7-8
J gene: TRBJ1-2

CDR3 protein: CASSIATGIPVRGNEQFF
CDR3 DNA: TGTGCCAGTAGTATTGCGACAGGGATCCCGGTCAGGGGAAATGAGCAGTTCTTC
D gene: TRBD1
clone size: NA
V gene: TRBV19
J gene: TRBJ2-1

CDR3 protein: CASSRTGSTGELFF
CDR3 DNA: TGTGCCAGCAGTCGCACAGGGTCCACCGGGGAGCTGTTTTTT
D gene: NA
clone size: once
V gene: TRBV5-6
J gene: TRBJ2-2

CDR3 protein: CASSQTGRELFF
CDR3 DNA: TGTGCCAGCAGTCAAACAGGGAGGGAGCTGTTTTTT
D gene: NA
clone size: NA
V gene: TRBV6-5
J gene: TRBJ2-2

CDR3 protein: CASRQGSGLYGYTF
CDR3 DNA: TGTGCCAGTCGACAGGGATCAGGACTCTATGGCTACACCTTC
D gene: TRBD1
clone size: few
V gene: TRBV6-5
J gene: TRBJ1-2

CDR3 protein: CASSQGRGGQPQHF
CDR3 DNA: TGTGCCAGCAGCCAGGGCAGGGGCGGTCAGCCCCAGCATTTT
D gene: NA
clone size: NA
V gene: TRBV3-1/TRBV3-2
J gene: TRBJ1-5

CDR3 protein: CASSLALGAGYTF
CDR3 DNA: TGTGCCAGCAGTTTAGCGCTTGGGGCTGGCTACACCTTC
D gene: NA
clone size: NA
V gene: TRBV12-3/TRBV12-4
J gene: TRBJ1-2

CDR3 protein: CASNQGGLGYTF
CDR3 DNA: TGTGCCAGCAATCAGGGGGGCCTTGGCTACACCTTC
D gene: TRBD1
clone size: NA
V gene: TRBV28
J gene: TRBJ1-2

CDR3 protein: CASSQDWMNTEAFF
CDR3 DNA: TGCGCCAGCAGCCAGGACTGGATGAACACTGAAGCTTTCTTT
D gene: NA
clone size: NA
V gene: TRBV5-1
J gene: TRBJ1-1

CDR3 protein: CASSPPGTGSETQYF
CDR3 DNA: TGTGCCAGCAGTCCTCCCGGGACAGGATCGGAGACCCAGTACTTC
D gene: TRBD1
clone size: once
V gene: TRBV6-5
J gene: TRBJ2-5

CDR3 protein: CASSPGGREKLFF
CDR3 DNA: TGTGCCAGCAGTCCTGGGGGGAGGGAAAAACTGTTTTTT
D gene: NA
clone size: NA
V gene: TRBV12-3/TRBV12-4
J gene: TRBJ1-4

CDR3 protein: CASSGPGIDTQYF
CDR3 DNA: TGTGCCAGCAGCGGACCGGGGATCGATACGCAGTATTTT
D gene: NA
clone size: NA
V gene: TRBV13
J gene: TRBJ2-3

CDR3 protein: CASSQPYGNTIYF
CDR3 DNA: TGTGCCAGCAGCCAACCCTACGGAAACACCATATATTTT
D gene: NA
clone size: NA
V gene: TRBV3-1/TRBV3-2
J gene: TRBJ1-3

CDR3 protein: CASSPFSGGISYNEQFF
CDR3 DNA: TGTGCCAGCAGCCCCTTTAGCGGGGGCATCTCCTACAATGAGCAGTTCTTC
D gene: TRBD2
clone size: few
V gene: TRBV11-3
J gene: TRBJ2-1

CDR3 protein: CASRQDRDRGYTF
CDR3 DNA: TGCGCCAGCAGACAGGACAGGGATCGTGGCTACACCTTC
D gene: TRBD1
clone size: NA
V gene: TRBV5-1
J gene: TRBJ1-2

CDR3 protein: CASATGGNYGYTF
CDR3 DNA: TGTGCCAGCGCGACAGGGGGTAACTATGGCTACACCTTC
D gene: TRBD1
clone size: NA
V gene: TRBV9
J gene: TRBJ1-2

CDR3 protein: CASSLIGGETQYF
CDR3 DNA: TGCGCCAGCAGCTTGATTGGCGGTGAGACCCAGTACTTC
D gene: NA
clone size: NA
V gene: TRBV5-1
J gene: TRBJ2-5

CDR3 protein: CASSRGVPDTQYF
CDR3 DNA: TGTGCCAGTAGTAGGGGAGTACCAGATACGCAGTATTTT
D gene: NA
clone size: NA
V gene: TRBV19
J gene: TRBJ2-3

CDR3 protein: CASSEGGHIYSNQPQHF
CDR3 DNA: TGTGCCAGCAGCGAGGGAGGACACATCTATAGCAATCAGCCCCAGCATTTT
D gene: NA
clone size: NA
V gene: TRBV9
J gene: TRBJ1-5

CDR3 protein: CASSPGTGGLSSGNTIYF
CDR3 DNA: TGCGCCAGCAGCCCAGGGACAGGGGGCCTGAGCTCTGGAAACACCATATATTTT
D gene: TRBD1
clone size: NA
V gene: TRBV5-1
J gene: TRBJ1-3

CDR3 protein: CASSPSYGYTF
CDR3 DNA: TGTGCCAGCAGCCCCTCCTATGGCTACACCTTC
D gene: NA
clone size: NA
V gene: TRBV2
J gene: TRBJ1-2

CDR3 protein: CASSDYGGASYEQYF
CDR3 DNA: TGTGCCAGCAGCGATTATGGGGGGGCCTCCTACGAGCAGTACTTC
D gene: NA
clone size: NA
V gene: TRBV5-6
J gene: TRBJ2-7

CDR3 protein: CASSSSGSTDTQYF
CDR3 DNA: TGCGCCAGCAGCTCTAGCGGTAGCACAGATACGCAGTATTTT
D gene: TRBD2
clone size: NA
V gene: TRBV10-1
J gene: TRBJ2-3

CDR3 protein: CATSDARTGKETQYF
CDR3 DNA: TGTGCCACCAGTGATGCGCGGACAGGGAAAGAGACCCAGTACTTC
D gene: TRBD1
clone size: NA
V gene: TRBV24-1
J gene: TRBJ2-5

CDR3 protein: CASSPLTRRTGDYGYTF
CDR3 DNA: TGTGCCAGCTCACCACTCACACGTAGGACAGGGGACTATGGCTACACCTTC
D gene: TRBD1
clone size: few
V gene: TRBV18
J gene: TRBJ1-2

CDR3 protein: CATSLSGTSSGNTIYF
CDR3 DNA: TGTGCCACCAGCTTGAGCGGGACAAGCTCTGGAAACACCATATATTTT
D gene: NA
clone size: NA
V gene: TRBV15
J gene: TRBJ1-3

CDR3 protein: CASRDPGTLTTNEKLFF
CDR3 DNA: TGTGCCAGCAGAGACCCCGGGACACTAACTACTAATGAAAAACTGTTTTTT
D gene: NA
clone size: NA
V gene: TRBV2
J gene: TRBJ1-4

CDR3 protein: CASSLGQPPNEQYF
CDR3 DNA: TGCGCCAGCAGCTTAGGACAGCCTCCCAACGAGCAGTACTTC
D gene: NA
clone size: NA
V gene: TRBV5-1
J gene: TRBJ2-7

CDR3 protein: CASSLTGGSNQPQHF
CDR3 DNA: TGTGCCAGCAGCTTAACGGGGGGGTCCAATCAGCCCCAGCATTTT
D gene: NA
clone size: NA
V gene: TRBV7-3
J gene: TRBJ1-5

CDR3 protein: CASSYTGVGNEKLFF
CDR3 DNA: TGTGCCAGCAGCTACACGGGGGTTGGTAATGAAAAACTGTTTTTT
D gene: NA
clone size: once
V gene: TRBV5-5
J gene: TRBJ1-4

CDR3 protein: CASSPVWPPYGYTF
CDR3 DNA: TGTGCCAGCAGCCCAGTTTGGCCGCCCTATGGCTACACCTTC
D gene: NA
clone size: NA
V gene: TRBV5-5
J gene: TRBJ1-2

CDR3 protein: CASSLEEGSMNGYTF
CDR3 DNA: TGTGCCAGCAGCTTAGAGGAGGGGAGCATGAATGGCTACACCTTC
D gene: NA
clone size: NA
V gene: TRBV11-1
J gene: TRBJ1-2